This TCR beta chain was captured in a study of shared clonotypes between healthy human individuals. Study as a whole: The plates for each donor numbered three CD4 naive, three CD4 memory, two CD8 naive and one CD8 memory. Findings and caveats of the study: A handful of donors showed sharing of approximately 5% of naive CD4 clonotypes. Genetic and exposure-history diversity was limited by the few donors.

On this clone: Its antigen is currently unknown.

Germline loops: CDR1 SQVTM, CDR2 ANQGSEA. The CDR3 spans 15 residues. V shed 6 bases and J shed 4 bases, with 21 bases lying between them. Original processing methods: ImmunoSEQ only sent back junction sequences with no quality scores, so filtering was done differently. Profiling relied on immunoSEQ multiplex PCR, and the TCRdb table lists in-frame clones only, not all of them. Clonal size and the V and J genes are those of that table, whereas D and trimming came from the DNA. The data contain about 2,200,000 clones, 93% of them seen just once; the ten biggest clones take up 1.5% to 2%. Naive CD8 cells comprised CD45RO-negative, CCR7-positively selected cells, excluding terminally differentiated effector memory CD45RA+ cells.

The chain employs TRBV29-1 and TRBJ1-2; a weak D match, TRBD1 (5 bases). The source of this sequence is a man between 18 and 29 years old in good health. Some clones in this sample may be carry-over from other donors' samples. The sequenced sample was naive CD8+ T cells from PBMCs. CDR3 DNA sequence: TGCAGCGTCCGGTATGCAGGGTCTGTGACCTATGGCTACACCTTC. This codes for CSVRYAGSVTYGYTF.